This T cell receptor (beta chain) is drawn from a study of T cell repertoires in cytomegalovirus infection. The wider study: TCR beta signatures that were public indicated CMV infection and matching HLA type. Findings and limits, study-wide: CMV carriers with the relevant HLA were identified by cumulative public TCR beta family frequency. The study found HLA-C-restricted CMV-specific TCR beta clonotypes dominating the ex vivo response.

As concerns this clonotype: Its antigen is unidentified.

V was shortened by 0 bases and J by 5 bases, with 8 bases between the two germline ends. The CDR3 is 14 residues long. Germline-derived CDR1 and CDR2 are MNHEY and SVGAGI. MiXCR, run by TCRdb on the reads, gives a single entry per CDR3 protein. Of more than 650,000 distinct CDR3 sequences in the sample, less than 40% were seen once. Sample: PBMCs. The receptor was derived from a human donor in good health (CMV status not recorded). Some clones in this sample may be carry-over from other donors' samples. This chain uses TRBV6-5 with TRBJ2-4; the D is unclear. The CDR3 bases are TGTGCCAGCAGTTACTCGAGCCAGGAAAACATTCAGTACTTC. It translates to CASSYSSQENIQYF.